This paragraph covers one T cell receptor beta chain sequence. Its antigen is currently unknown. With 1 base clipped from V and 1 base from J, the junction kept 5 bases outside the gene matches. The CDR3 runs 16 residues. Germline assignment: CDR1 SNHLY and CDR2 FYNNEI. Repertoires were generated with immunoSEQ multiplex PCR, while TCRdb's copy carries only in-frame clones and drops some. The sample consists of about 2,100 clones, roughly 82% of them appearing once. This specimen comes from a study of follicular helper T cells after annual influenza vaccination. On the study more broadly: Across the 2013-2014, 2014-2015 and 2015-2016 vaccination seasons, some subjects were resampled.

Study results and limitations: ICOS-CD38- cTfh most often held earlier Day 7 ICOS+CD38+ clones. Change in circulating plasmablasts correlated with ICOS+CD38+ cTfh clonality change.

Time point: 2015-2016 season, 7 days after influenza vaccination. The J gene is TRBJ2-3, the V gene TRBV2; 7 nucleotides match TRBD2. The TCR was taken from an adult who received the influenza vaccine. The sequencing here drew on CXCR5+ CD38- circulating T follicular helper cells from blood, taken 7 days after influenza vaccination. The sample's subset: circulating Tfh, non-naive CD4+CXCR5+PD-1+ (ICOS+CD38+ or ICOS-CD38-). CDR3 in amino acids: CASSEDQGGGTDTQYF. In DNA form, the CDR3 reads TGTGCCAGCAGTGAAGACCAGGGAGGGGGCACAGATACGCAGTATTTT.